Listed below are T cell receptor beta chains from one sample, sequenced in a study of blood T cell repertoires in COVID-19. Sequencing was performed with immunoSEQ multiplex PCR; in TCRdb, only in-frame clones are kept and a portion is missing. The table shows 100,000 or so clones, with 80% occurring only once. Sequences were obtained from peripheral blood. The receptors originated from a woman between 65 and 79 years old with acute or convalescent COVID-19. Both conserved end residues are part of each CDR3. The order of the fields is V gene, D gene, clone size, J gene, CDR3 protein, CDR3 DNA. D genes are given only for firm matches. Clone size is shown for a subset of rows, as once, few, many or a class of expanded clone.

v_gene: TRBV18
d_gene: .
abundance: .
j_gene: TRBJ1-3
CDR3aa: CASSPNQDEGNTIYF
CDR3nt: TGTGCCAGCTCACCTAACCAAGATGAGGGAAACACCATATATTTT

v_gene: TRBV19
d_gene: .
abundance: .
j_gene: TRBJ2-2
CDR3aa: CAGKDWAGELFF
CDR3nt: TGTGCCGGAAAAGACTGGGCCGGGGAGCTGTTTTTT

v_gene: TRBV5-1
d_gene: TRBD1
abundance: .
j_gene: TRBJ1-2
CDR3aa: CASSPLLGGNTGPPADYTF
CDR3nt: TGCGCCAGCAGCCCACTCCTAGGGGGCAACACAGGGCCCCCTGCGGACTACACCTTC

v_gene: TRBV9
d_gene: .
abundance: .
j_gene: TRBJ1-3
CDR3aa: CASSVRGFSGNTIYF
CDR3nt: TGTGCCAGCAGCGTAAGGGGGTTCTCTGGAAACACCATATATTTT

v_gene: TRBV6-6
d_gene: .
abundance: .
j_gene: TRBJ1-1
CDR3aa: CASTYLDTENTEAFF
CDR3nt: TGTGCCAGCACCTACTTGGACACGGAAAACACTGAAGCTTTCTTT

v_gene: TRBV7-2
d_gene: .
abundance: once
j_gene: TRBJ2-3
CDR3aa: CASSLVPPGGGDTQYF
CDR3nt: TGTGCCAGCAGCTTAGTTCCCCCGGGGGGCGGGGATACGCAGTATTTT

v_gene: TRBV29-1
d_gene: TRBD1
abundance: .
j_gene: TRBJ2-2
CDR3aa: CSASLTGDTGELFF
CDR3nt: TGCAGCGCCTCGCTGACAGGGGACACCGGGGAGCTGTTTTTT

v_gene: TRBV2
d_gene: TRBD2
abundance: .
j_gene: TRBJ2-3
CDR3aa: CASSESSGGTTDTQYF
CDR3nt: TGTGCCAGCAGTGAGAGTAGCGGGGGGACCACAGATACGCAGTATTTT

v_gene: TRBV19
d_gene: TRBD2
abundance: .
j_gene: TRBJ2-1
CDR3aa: CASNSGGSYNEQFF
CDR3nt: TGTGCCAGTAACTCGGGGGGATCCTACAATGAGCAGTTCTTC

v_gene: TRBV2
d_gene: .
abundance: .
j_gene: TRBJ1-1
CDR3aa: CASSPTGTRLEAFF
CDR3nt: TGTGCCAGCAGCCCAACCGGGACAAGATTGGAAGCTTTCTTT

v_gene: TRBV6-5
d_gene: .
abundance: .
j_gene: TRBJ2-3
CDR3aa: CASRRDGTDTQYF
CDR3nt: TGTGCCAGCAGGCGGGACGGAACAGATACGCAGTATTTT

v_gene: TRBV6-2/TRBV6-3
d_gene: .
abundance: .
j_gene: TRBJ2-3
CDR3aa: CASSYIVGGLTDTQYF
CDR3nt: TGTGCCAGCAGTTATATCGTAGGCGGCCTAACAGATACGCAGTATTTT

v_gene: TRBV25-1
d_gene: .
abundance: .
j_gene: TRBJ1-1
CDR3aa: CASMANTEAFF
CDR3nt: TGTGCCAGCATGGCGAACACTGAAGCTTTCTTT

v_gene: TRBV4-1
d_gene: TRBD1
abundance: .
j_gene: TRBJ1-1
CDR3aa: CASSQAARSGTGGWVTEAFF
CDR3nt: TGCGCCAGCAGCCAAGCCGCAAGGTCAGGAACAGGGGGGTGGGTGACTGAAGCTTTCTTT